This TCR beta chain comes out of a study of blood T cell repertoires in COVID-19. Across the study: From the United States, Italy and Spain came samples of acute and convalescent COVID-19. T cells, B-cell-depleted T cells, or PBMCs supplied cDNA or gDNA.

The CDR3 covers 16 residues. CDR1 is SGDLS, CDR2 YYNGEE, per germline. The ends were cut back, 0 bases at V and 0 bases at J, with 12 bases in the middle. In the original analysis: Amplified reference gene primers provided the basis for estimating nucleated cell counts. Sequenced by immunoSEQ multiplex PCR; TCRdb stores in-frame clones only, minus some. V, J and clone size derive from that table, while D and trimming were established from the DNA sequence. The sample has some 9,800 clones, around 78% seen once. The clonotype originates from a human donor in a cohort sampled during active COVID-19. This chain uses TRBV9 with TRBJ1-1; no reliable D call. Sample: peripheral blood. DNA of the CDR3: TGTGCCAGCAGCGTAGGGAGCCCGAACTTGAACACTGAAGCTTTCTTT. It codes for CASSVGSPNLNTEAFF.